Listed here is a single T cell receptor beta chain. The data are from a study of blood T cell repertoires in COVID-19. The wider study: The study drew acute and convalescent COVID-19 samples from the United States, Italy and Spain.

In the source study's methods: Counts of nucleated cells, estimated from reference gene primer amplification, were obtained. Sequenced by immunoSEQ multiplex PCR; TCRdb stores in-frame clones only, minus some. The V and J calls and clone size come from that table; D and trimming were worked out from the DNA. Counted here are some 220,000 clones, around 84% occurring once; the ten biggest clones make up 10% to 15%. The germline V and J ends were trimmed by 7 bases and 3 bases, with 10 bases remaining between them. CDR1 is MGHDK, CDR2 SYGVNS, per germline. CDR3 length: 13 amino acids. This clonotype was obtained from a human donor in a cohort sampled during active COVID-19. Sequenced: peripheral blood. The rearrangement joins TRBV25-1 to TRBJ2-1; TRBD1 might be the D (6 bases). The CDR3 reads CASKTGLYNEQFF. CDR3 coding DNA: TGTGCCAGCAAAACAGGGCTCTACAATGAGCAGTTCTTC.